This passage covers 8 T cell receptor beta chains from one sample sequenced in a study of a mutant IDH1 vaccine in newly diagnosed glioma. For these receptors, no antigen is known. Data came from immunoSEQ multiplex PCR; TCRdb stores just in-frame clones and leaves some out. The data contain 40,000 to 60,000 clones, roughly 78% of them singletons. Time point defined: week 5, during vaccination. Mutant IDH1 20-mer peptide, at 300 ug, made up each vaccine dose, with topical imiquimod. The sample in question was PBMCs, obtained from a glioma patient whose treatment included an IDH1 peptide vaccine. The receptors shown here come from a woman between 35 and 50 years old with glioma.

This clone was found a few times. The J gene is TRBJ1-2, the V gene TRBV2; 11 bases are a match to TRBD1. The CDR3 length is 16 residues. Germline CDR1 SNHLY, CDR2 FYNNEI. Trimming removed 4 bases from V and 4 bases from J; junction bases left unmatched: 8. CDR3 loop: CASSGEAGTGGYGYTF. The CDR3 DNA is TGTGCCAGCAGTGGAGAGGCCGGGACAGGGGGCTATGGCTACACCTTC.

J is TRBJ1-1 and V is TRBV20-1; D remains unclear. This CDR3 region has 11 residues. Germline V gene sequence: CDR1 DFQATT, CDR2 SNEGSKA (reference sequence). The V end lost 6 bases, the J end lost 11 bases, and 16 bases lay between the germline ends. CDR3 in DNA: TGCAGTGCGTGGGCCTTTCCGACGGCTTTCTTT. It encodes CSAWAFPTAFF.

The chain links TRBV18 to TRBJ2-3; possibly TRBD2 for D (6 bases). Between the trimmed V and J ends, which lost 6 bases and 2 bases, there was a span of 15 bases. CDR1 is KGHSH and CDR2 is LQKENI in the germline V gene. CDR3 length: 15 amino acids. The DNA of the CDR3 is TGTGCCAGCTCCCGGGACTTAAACCCCACAGATACGCAGTATTTT. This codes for CASSRDLNPTDTQYF.

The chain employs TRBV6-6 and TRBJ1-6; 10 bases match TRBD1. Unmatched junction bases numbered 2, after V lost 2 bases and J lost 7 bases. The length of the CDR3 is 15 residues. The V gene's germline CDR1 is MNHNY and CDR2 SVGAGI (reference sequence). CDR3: CASSYGGQGNSPLHF. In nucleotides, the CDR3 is TGTGCCAGCAGTTACGGGGGACAGGGGAATTCACCCCTCCACTTT.

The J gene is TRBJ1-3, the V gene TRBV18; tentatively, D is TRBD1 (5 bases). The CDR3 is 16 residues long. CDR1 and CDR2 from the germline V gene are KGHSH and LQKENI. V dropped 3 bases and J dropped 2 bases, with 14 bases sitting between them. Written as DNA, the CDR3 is TGTGCCAGCTCACCTAGCGCCAGGGACCCTGGAAACACCATATATTTT. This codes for CASSPSARDPGNTIYF.

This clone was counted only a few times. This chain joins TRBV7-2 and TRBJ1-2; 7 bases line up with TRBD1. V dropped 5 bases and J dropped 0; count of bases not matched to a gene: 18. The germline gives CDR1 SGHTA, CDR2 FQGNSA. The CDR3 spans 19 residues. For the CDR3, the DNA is TGTGCCAGCAGCCCGGAGGGAGGGGGACAGATACTCCCTAACTATGGCTACACCTTC. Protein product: CASSPEGGGQILPNYGYTF.

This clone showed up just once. This CDR3 reads CASRQGAYEQYF. CDR3 nucleotides: TGTGCCAGCAGACAGGGGGCCTACGAGCAGTACTTC. The chain couples TRBV25-1 to TRBJ2-7, with 8 bases lining up with TRBD1. The CDR3 totals 12 residues. J was trimmed by 2 bases and V by 6 bases; bases with no gene match: 0. Germline CDR1 is MGHDK and CDR2 is SYGVNS.

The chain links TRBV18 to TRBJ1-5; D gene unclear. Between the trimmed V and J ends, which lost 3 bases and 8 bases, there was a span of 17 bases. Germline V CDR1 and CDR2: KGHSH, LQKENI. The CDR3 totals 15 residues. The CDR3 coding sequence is TGTGCCAGCTCACCCTCAATCCGGGCAGGAGAGCCCCAGCATTTT. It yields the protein CASSPSIRAGEPQHF.